This TCR gamma chain stems from a study of intestinal T cells in coeliac disease. In the study overall: TRG cohort coeliac patients averaged approximately 17 years; controls averaged around 50.

This CDR3 has 12 residues. With V trimmed by 12 bases and J by 12 bases, 20 bases remained unmatched. From germline, CDR1 is VTNTFY and CDR2 YDVSTARD (reference sequence). The TRG library came from 150 to 250 ng of biopsy DNA amplified with LymphoTrack primers. TCRdb repeated clone calling on the multiplex PCR reads with CATT. The sample lists around 1,600 gamma-chain clones; about 50% were seen once. Genomic DNA came from ten approximately 4.7-µm formalin-fixed paraffin-embedded scrolls per case. The chain carries TRGV3 and TRGJ1 or TRGJ2. Sequenced sample: a duodenal biopsy. This clonotype was obtained from a human donor with celiac disease. Written as DNA, the CDR3 is TGTGCCCACCTGGGGACAGGTAGGGGGAAACTCTTT. Encoded protein: CAHLGTGRGKLF.